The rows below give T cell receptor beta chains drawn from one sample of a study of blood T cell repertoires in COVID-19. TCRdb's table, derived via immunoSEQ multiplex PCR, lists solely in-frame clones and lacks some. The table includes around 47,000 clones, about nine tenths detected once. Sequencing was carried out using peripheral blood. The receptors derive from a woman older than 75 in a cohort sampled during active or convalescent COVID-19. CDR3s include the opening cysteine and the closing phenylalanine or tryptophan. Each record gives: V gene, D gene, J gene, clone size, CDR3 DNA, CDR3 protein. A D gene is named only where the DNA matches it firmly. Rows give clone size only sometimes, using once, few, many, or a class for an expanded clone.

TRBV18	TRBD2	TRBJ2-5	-	TGTGCCAGCTCACCAGGCCAGCGGGGTGGGACCCAGTACTTC	CASSPGQRGGTQYF
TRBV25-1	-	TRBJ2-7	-	TGTGCCAGCAGTGCCCATGCAGGGTCCGAGCAGTACTTC	CASSAHAGSEQYF
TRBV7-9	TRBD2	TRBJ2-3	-	TGTGCCAGCATAGCTAATAGCGGGGGGTTTGTTGATACGCAGTATTTT	CASIANSGGFVDTQYF
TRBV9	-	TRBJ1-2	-	TGTGCCAGCAGCGACCCCTCGAGGTACGGCTACACCTTC	CASSDPSRYGYTF
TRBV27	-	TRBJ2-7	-	TGTGCCAGCAGTTCCCCTTCCTACGAGCAGTACTTC	CASSSPSYEQYF
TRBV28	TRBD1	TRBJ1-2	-	TGTGCCAGCAGTTTGGGGGGACAGGGGACTAACTATGGCTACACCTTC	CASSLGGQGTNYGYTF
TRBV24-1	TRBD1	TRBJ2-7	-	TGTGCCACCAGTGATGAATCCGGGACAGGGGGCGGGTTTCCCTACGAGCAGTACTTC	CATSDESGTGGGFPYEQYF
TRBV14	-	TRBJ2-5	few	TGTGCCAGCAGCCAAACGGGACATCAAGAGACCCAGTACTTC	CASSQTGHQETQYF
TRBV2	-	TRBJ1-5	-	TGTGCCAGCAGCCCCGGGAGGAACAATCAGCCCCAGCATTTT	CASSPGRNNQPQHF
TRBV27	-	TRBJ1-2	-	TGTGCCAGCAGTTTCGGTCCGGGGTCCGGCTACACCTTC	CASSFGPGSGYTF
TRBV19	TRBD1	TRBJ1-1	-	TGTGCCAGTAGTATCCCCGGGACAGGGACGATGAACACTGAAGCTTTCTTT	CASSIPGTGTMNTEAFF
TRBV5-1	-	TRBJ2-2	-	TGCGCCAGCAGCTTGGCAGGGACTTCTTCCGGGGAGCTGTTTTTT	CASSLAGTSSGELFF
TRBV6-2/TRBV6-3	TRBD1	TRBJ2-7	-	TGTGCCAGCAGTGGGACAGGGGGCCCCTACGAGCAGTACTTC	CASSGTGGPYEQYF
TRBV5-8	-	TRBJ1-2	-	TGTGCCAGCAGCTCGAGACGGGGGGCTGGCTACACCTTC	CASSSRRGAGYTF
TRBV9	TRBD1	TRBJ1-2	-	TGTGCCAGCAGCGTAGCTCAGGGGGTCGGGGACTATGGCTACACCTTC	CASSVAQGVGDYGYTF
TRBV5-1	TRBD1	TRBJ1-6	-	TGCGCCAGCAGCTTGGAAACAGGGGGGCATTCACCCCTCCACTTT	CASSLETGGHSPLHF
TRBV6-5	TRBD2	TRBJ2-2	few	TGTGCCACTTCAAGCGGGAGGGACACCGGGGAGCTGTTTTTT	CATSSGRDTGELFF
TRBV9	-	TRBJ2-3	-	TGTGCCAGCAGCGTAGCGGCGGGTCGCACAGATACGCAGTATTTT	CASSVAAGRTDTQYF
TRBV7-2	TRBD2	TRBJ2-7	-	TGTGCCAGCGAATGGGATCTGCGGGGGGGCAACGAGCAGTACTTC	CASEWDLRGGNEQYF
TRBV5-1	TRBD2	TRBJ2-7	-	TGCGCCAGCAGCTTGAATAGCGGGGGTGGGTACGAGCAGTACTTC	CASSLNSGGGYEQYF
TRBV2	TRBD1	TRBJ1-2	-	TGTGCTATATTGCAGGGACAGGGATTATATGGCTACACCTTC	CAILQGQGLYGYTF
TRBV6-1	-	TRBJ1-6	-	TGTGCCAGCAGGGAAGGGCCGATAAGTTCACCCCTCCACTTT	CASREGPISSPLHF
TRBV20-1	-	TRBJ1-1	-	TGCAGTGCTAGGGGGAGGACTGAAGCTTTCTTT	CSARGRTEAFF
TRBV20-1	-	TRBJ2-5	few	TGCAGTGCTGTCAGGGCAGAGACCCAGTACTTC	CSAVRAETQYF
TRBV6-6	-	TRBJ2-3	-	TGTGCCAGCCGCCGACGGGGGACAGATACGCAGTATTTT	CASRRRGTDTQYF
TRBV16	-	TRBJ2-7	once	TGTGCCAGCAGCCAAAATAGTCAGGGACTCGCCGAGCAGTACTTC	CASSQNSQGLAEQYF
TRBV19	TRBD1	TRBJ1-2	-	TGTGCCAGTAGCCGAATGGGAACAGGGGAAAACTATGGCTACACCTTC	CASSRMGTGENYGYTF
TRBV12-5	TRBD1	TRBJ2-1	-	TGTGCTAGTGGTTTGTCCAGGGGGCGCAATGAGCAGTTCTTC	CASGLSRGRNEQFF